These T cell receptor beta chains were read from a single sample in a study of T cell responses to AZD1222 COVID-19 vaccine. The method was immunoSEQ multiplex PCR; TCRdb's version includes in-frame clones alone and lacks a portion of them. The data hold under 130,000 clones, with around 89% observed a single time. Sequenced here: peripheral blood, sampled on day 0 of AZD1222 vaccination. The receptors derive from an adult in good health. Each CDR3 is given with its conserved first and last residue. A D gene is named only where the DNA matches it firmly. The size of a clone is reported for some rows only, either as once, few or many, or as a class for expanded clones.

d_gene	abundance	v_gene	j_gene	CDR3aa	CDR3nt
.	few	TRBV24-1	TRBJ2-1	CATSDSLTGQFF	TGTGCCACCAGTGATTCGCTCACGGGGCAGTTCTTC
TRBD1	.	TRBV28	TRBJ1-6	CASSLPGTGYNSPLHF	TGTGCCAGCAGTCTACCAGGGACAGGGTATAATTCACCCCTCCACTTT
.	few	TRBV18	TRBJ2-1	CASSSRVSYNEQFF	TGTGCCAGCTCGAGCAGGGTCTCCTACAATGAGCAGTTCTTC
.	.	TRBV3-1/TRBV3-2	TRBJ1-1	CASSQASSEAFF	TGTGCCAGCAGCCAAGCTAGTAGTGAAGCTTTCTTT
.	.	TRBV7-8	TRBJ2-3	CASSFRGTDTQYF	TGTGCCAGCAGCTTTCGGGGCACAGATACGCAGTATTTT
TRBD1	.	TRBV4-1	TRBJ1-5	CASSLNTRDRANQPQHF	TGCGCCAGCAGCCTGAATACACGGGACAGGGCCAATCAGCCCCAGCATTTT
.	once	TRBV3-1/TRBV3-2	TRBJ1-4	CASSHLLSVRENEKLFF	TGTGCCAGCAGCCATCTCCTCAGCGTTAGGGAAAATGAAAAACTGTTTTTT
.	.	TRBV6-5	TRBJ2-5	CASNPGTTQETQYF	TGTGCCAGCAACCCCGGGACCACCCAAGAGACCCAGTACTTC
.	once	TRBV5-6	TRBJ2-4	CASSRGEGIQYF	TGTGCCAGCAGCCGGGGTGAGGGCATTCAGTACTTC
.	.	TRBV25-1	TRBJ2-1	CASSEFPRQDNEQFF	TGTGCCAGCAGTGAATTCCCTAGACAAGACAATGAGCAGTTCTTC
.	.	TRBV18	TRBJ1-2	CASSPGGWDGYTF	TGTGCCAGCTCACCAGGAGGGTGGGATGGCTACACCTTC
.	.	TRBV12-1	TRBJ2-7	CASHTRGSRDEQYF	TGTGCCAGCCACACCCGGGGCTCTAGGGACGAGCAGTACTTC
.	once	TRBV5-6	TRBJ2-3	CASSLGASTDTQYF	TGTGCCAGCAGCTTGGGAGCTAGCACAGATACGCAGTATTTT
TRBD2	.	TRBV30	TRBJ2-1	CAWSGGTSGYNEQFF	TGTGCCTGGAGTGGGGGGACTAGCGGATACAATGAGCAGTTCTTC
.	.	TRBV7-2	TRBJ2-5	CASSLGRQSETQYF	TGTGCCAGCAGCTTAGGGCGACAATCGGAGACCCAGTACTTC
TRBD2	.	TRBV30	TRBJ2-5	CAWRLAGHETQYF	TGTGCCTGGAGGCTAGCGGGACATGAGACCCAGTACTTC
.	.	TRBV7-8	TRBJ1-1	CASSIGDWENTEAFF	TGTGCCAGCAGCATAGGAGATTGGGAGAACACTGAAGCTTTCTTT
.	.	TRBV19	TRBJ2-7	CASSIGAGQGTYEQYF	TGTGCCAGTAGTATAGGGGCAGGGCAGGGGACGTACGAGCAGTACTTC
.	.	TRBV15	TRBJ2-7	CATSRVGSLSYEQYF	TGTGCCACCAGCAGAGTTGGCAGCCTATCCTACGAGCAGTACTTC
.	.	TRBV27	TRBJ2-7	CASSFIGGIGEQYF	TGTGCCAGCAGTTTTATCGGGGGTATAGGCGAGCAGTACTTC
.	.	TRBV19	TRBJ2-3	CASRWRERNTQYF	TGTGCCAGTCGGTGGCGAGAGCGGAATACGCAGTATTTT
.	.	TRBV21-1	TRBJ2-7	CASSTPGGIGCYEQYF	TGTGCCAGCAGCACACCCGGGGGAATAGGTTGCTACGAGCAGTACTTC
.	.	TRBV24-1	TRBJ2-2	CATSDRTVVTGELFF	TGTGCCACCAGTGATCGGACGGTGGTCACCGGGGAGCTGTTTTTT
.	.	TRBV29-1	TRBJ2-1	CSVVGLNSYNEQFF	TGCAGCGTTGTGGGATTGAACTCCTACAATGAGCAGTTCTTC
.	.	TRBV2	TRBJ1-1	CASSEGEFAEAFF	TGTGCCAGCAGTGAGGGGGAGTTCGCTGAAGCTTTCTTT
.	.	TRBV3-1/TRBV3-2	TRBJ1-5	CASSQGGGHNQPQHF	TGTGCCAGCAGCCAAGGGGGGGGGCACAATCAGCCCCAGCATTTT
.	.	TRBV12-5	TRBJ1-2	CASGRDNYGYTF	TGTGCTAGTGGAAGGGATAACTATGGCTACACCTTC
.	once	TRBV6-5	TRBJ2-1	CASSLDRYNEQFF	TGTGCCAGCAGTCTGGACAGATACAATGAGCAGTTCTTC
TRBD1	once	TRBV24-1	TRBJ2-3	CATSETGQATDTQYF	TGTGCCACCAGTGAGACAGGACAGGCCACAGATACGCAGTATTTT
.	.	TRBV5-4	TRBJ2-5	CASSSWTSQETQYF	TGTGCCAGCAGCTCATGGACGAGCCAAGAGACCCAGTACTTC
.	.	TRBV28	TRBJ1-2	CASKEESGYTF	TGTGCCAGCAAGGAGGAGAGTGGCTACACCTTC
.	.	TRBV11-2	TRBJ2-2	CASSPDTGELFF	TGTGCCAGCAGCCCAGACACCGGGGAGCTGTTTTTT
TRBD1	.	TRBV28	TRBJ2-5	CASRGQGAWETQYF	TGTGCCAGCAGGGGGCAGGGGGCTTGGGAGACCCAGTACTTC
TRBD1	.	TRBV28	TRBJ1-5	CASGTGSYSNQPQHF	TGTGCCAGCGGGACAGGGTCCTATAGCAATCAGCCCCAGCATTTT
TRBD1	.	TRBV6-6	TRBJ1-1	CAGQDRDGTEAFF	TGTGCCGGTCAAGACAGGGACGGGACTGAAGCTTTCTTT
.	.	TRBV19	TRBJ1-5	CASSMWDQPQHF	TGTGCCAGTAGTATGTGGGATCAGCCCCAGCATTTT
.	.	TRBV19	TRBJ1-6	CASSRRETDSPLHF	TGTGCCAGTAGTCGGAGGGAGACAGATTCACCCCTCCACTTT
.	.	TRBV28	TRBJ1-2	CASSNGYGYTF	TGTGCCAGCAGTAACGGCTATGGCTACACCTTC
TRBD2	.	TRBV2	TRBJ2-1	CASSYSGLAGVYNEQFF	TGTGCCAGCAGTTACTCGGGACTAGCGGGAGTCTACAATGAGCAGTTCTTC
TRBD2	.	TRBV7-2	TRBJ2-7	CASSSSGSYNEQYF	TGTGCCAGCAGCTCTAGCGGGAGTTATAACGAGCAGTACTTC
.	once	TRBV6-5	TRBJ1-3	CASSKGQSSGNTIYF	TGTGCCAGCAGCAAAGGACAGTCCTCTGGAAACACCATATATTTT
TRBD2	.	TRBV6-5	TRBJ2-7	CASSYSLAGSYEQYF	TGTGCCAGCAGTTACTCACTAGCGGGATCCTACGAGCAGTACTTC
TRBD1	.	TRBV6-5	TRBJ1-3	CASKTGDHSGNTIYF	TGTGCCAGCAAGACAGGGGACCACTCTGGAAACACCATATATTTT
.	once	TRBV11-2	TRBJ1-6	CASSLDGSNYNSPLHF	TGTGCCAGCAGCTTAGATGGCAGCAACTATAATTCACCCCTCCACTTT
TRBD2	.	TRBV6-5	TRBJ2-2	CATWAGGRNGELFF	TGTGCCACCTGGGCGGGAGGAAGGAACGGGGAGCTGTTTTTT
.	.	TRBV18	TRBJ1-5	CASSPEPSAQPQHF	TGTGCCAGCTCACCAGAGCCTTCCGCCCAGCCCCAGCATTTT
.	few	TRBV7-2	TRBJ2-3	CASSLIGYDTDTQYF	TGTGCCAGCAGCTTAATCGGTTACGACACAGATACGCAGTATTTT
.	.	TRBV15	TRBJ1-6	CATSRGGADNSPLHF	TGTGCCACCAGCAGGGGGGGGGCTGATAATTCACCCCTCCACTTT
.	.	TRBV25-1	TRBJ2-7	CASKRDGAYEQYF	TGTGCCAGCAAACGGGACGGTGCCTACGAGCAGTACTTC
TRBD2	.	TRBV5-1	TRBJ2-2	CASSTGLAETGELFF	TGCGCCAGCAGCACCGGACTAGCGGAGACCGGGGAGCTGTTTTTT
.	.	TRBV6-6	TRBJ1-3	CASRIPGGNTIYF	TGTGCCAGCCGTATCCCCGGGGGAAACACCATATATTTT
.	.	TRBV21-1	TRBJ2-3	CASSKRVGVADTQYF	TGTGCCAGCAGCAAACGGGTTGGGGTCGCAGATACGCAGTATTTT
.	.	TRBV7-2	TRBJ1-4	CASSLTPSGEKLFF	TGTGCCAGCAGCTTGACCCCATCAGGGGAAAAACTGTTTTTT